This T cell receptor beta chain appears in the sequencing data of a study of T cells in Graves' hyperthyroidism and ophthalmopathy. Study summary: Staff took peripheral blood when the initial diagnosis was made, before any treatment began.

Study results and caveats: Prediction of ophthalmopathy progression came a median approximately 7 months pre-onset. Most thyroid clonotypes expanded above 0.001 were also detected in blood.

Researchers amplified the TCR beta CDR3 regions from RNA transcripts. In the first-round RT-PCR of the TCR CDR3, the HTBI primer set was used. MiXCR, run by TCRdb on the multiplex PCR reads, gives a single entry per CDR3 protein. Of about 380,000 distinct CDR3 sequences detected, less than 20% appear once; the ten largest clones hold 40% to 45%. This clonotype appeared many times. Antigen: not known. The receptor was isolated from a man aged 18-30 years with Graves' ophthalmopathy. The sample was blood.

This CDR3 reads CASSSRTRTTPAAFF. CDR3 DNA: TGTGCCAGCAGCTCCCGGACAAGAACCACCCCTGCAGCTTTCTTT. This chain links TRBV7-3 with TRBJ1-1; weak D call: TRBD1 (5 bases). The germline gives CDR1 SGHTA, CDR2 FQGTGA. CDR3 size: 15 residues. V lost 4 bases and J 10 bases, leaving 22 bases between the germline ends.